These 29 T cell receptor beta chains came from one sample sequenced in a study of T cell changes during pregnancy in multiple sclerosis. Method: immunoSEQ multiplex PCR; TCRdb's copy keeps in-frame clones and lacks some. The table lists about 38,000 clones, more than 75% of them singletons, with around 7% in the top ten. The sample consisted of CD8+ T cells from peripheral blood mononuclear cells, taken in the third trimester of pregnancy. These receptors were obtained from a female donor with multiple sclerosis, enrolled in a pregnancy study.

V gene TRBV9 combines with J gene TRBJ1-5; D might be TRBD1 (6 bases). V gave up 4 bases and J gave up 3 bases, with 14 bases separating them. Germline V lookup: CDR1 SGDLS, CDR2 YYNGEE. The CDR3 is 15 residues long. The CDR3 sequence is CASSRGAGNNQPQHF. CDR3 in DNA: TGTGCCAGCAGCCGGGGGGCCGGAAACAATCAGCCCCAGCATTTT.

This rearrangement joins TRBV28 to TRBJ2-7, with 7 positions matching TRBD2. This CDR3 has 15 amino acids. Germline trimming cut 5 bases from V and 0 bases from J; bases unmatched to any gene: 7. Germline CDR1 is MDHEN and CDR2 is SYDVKM. CDR3 region: CASSPAGGSSYEQYF. As DNA, the CDR3 is TGTGCCAGCAGTCCCGCCGGGGGGAGCTCCTACGAGCAGTACTTC.

The V call is TRBV5-4, the J call TRBJ2-2; a weak D match, TRBD2 (5 bases). CDR1 is SGHNT, CDR2 YYREEE, per germline (reference sequence). This CDR3 is built from 14 residues. The V end lost 2 bases, the J end lost 3 bases, and 8 bases lay between the germline ends. The CDR3 DNA reads TGTGCCAGCAGCTTACTAGTAGACACCGGGGAGCTGTTTTTT. Its protein is CASSLLVDTGELFF.

The chain couples TRBV28 to TRBJ2-5, with D perhaps TRBD2 (5 bases). The CDR3 runs to 16 residues. Germline CDR1 is MDHEN and CDR2 is SYDVKM. V dropped 6 bases and J dropped 1 base, with 18 bases sitting between them. CDR3 in DNA: TGTGCCAGCAGCCCCCCTCCTCCAGCGGCCCAAGAGACCCAGTACTTC. The encoded protein is CASSPPPPAAQETQYF. The whole variable domain, remainder taken from reference TRBV28 and TRBJ2-5, is DVKVTQSSRYLVKRTGEKVFLECVQDMDHENMFWYRQDPGLGLRLIYFSYDVKMKEKGDIPEGYSVSREKKERFSLILESASTNQTSMYLCASSPPPPAAQETQYFGPGTRLLVL.

This clone came up a few times. V gene TRBV12-5 combines with J gene TRBJ1-1; D ambiguous. The CDR3 covers 14 residues. Trimming stripped 8 bases from V and 0 bases from J, with 13 bases between. Germline CDR1 and CDR2: LGHNT and FRNRAP. The CDR3 spells CASKWATMNTEAFF. CDR3 in DNA: TGTGCTAGTAAATGGGCTACCATGAACACTGAAGCTTTCTTT.

The rearrangement uses TRBV5-1 and TRBJ1-2; 10 nucleotides line up with TRBD1. The CDR3 sequence is 15 residues long. The junction had 5 bases not matched to a gene; V was cut back by 3 bases and J by 3 bases. Germline V gene sequence: CDR1 SGHRS, CDR2 YFSETQ. CDR3: CASSWYGQGDYGYTF. In DNA, the CDR3 is TGCGCCAGCAGCTGGTACGGACAGGGGGACTATGGCTACACCTTC.

The J gene is TRBJ2-2, the V gene TRBV27; 7 nucleotides align to TRBD2. V was pared by 11 bases and J by 3 bases, with 12 bases of the junction left unmatched. The CDR3 spans 15 residues. Germline V gives CDR1 MNHEY, CDR2 SMNVEV (reference sequence). CDR3 loop: CASAREGVYTGELFF. As DNA, the CDR3 is TGTGCCTCGGCCAGGGAGGGTGTTTACACCGGGGAGCTGTTTTTT.

The chain joins TRBV11-2 to TRBJ2-1, with D maybe TRBD1 (5 bases). This CDR3 is 14 amino acids long. CDR1 and CDR2 (germline): SGHAT, FQNNGV. V was cut by 0 bases and J by 8 bases, with 11 bases left in between. The DNA of the CDR3 is TGTGCCAGCAGCTTAGAAGTCAGGGCCCATGAGCAGTTCTTC. Encoded protein: CASSLEVRAHEQFF.

The chain's CDR3 is CASSFPQGAKDTDTQYF. Written as DNA, the CDR3 is TGTGCCAGCAGCTTCCCCCAGGGGGCTAAGGACACAGATACGCAGTATTTT. The V call is TRBV7-9, the J call TRBJ2-3, with 8 bases aligning to TRBD1. The CDR3 has 17 residues. CDR1 and CDR2 (germline): SEHNR, FQNEAQ (reference sequence). V lost 3 bases and J lost 2; bases outside the gene matches: 10.

The rearrangement joins TRBV6-4 to TRBJ2-2; 7 nucleotides agree with TRBD2. Germline CDR1 is MRHNA and CDR2 is SNTAGT. The ends lost 6 bases at V and 4 bases at J; junction bases unmatched: 5. CDR3 size: 14 residues. Here the CDR3 reads CASSRGGGTGELFF. CDR3 sequence (DNA): TGTGCCAGCAGCCGGGGCGGGGGCACCGGGGAGCTGTTTTTT.

The genes are TRBV27 and TRBJ1-2; no clear D gene. Germline V gene data show CDR1 as MNHEY and CDR2 as SMNVEV (reference sequence). Trimming removed 0 bases from V and 4 bases from J, with 12 bases in between. The length of the CDR3 is 15 residues. The CDR3 here is CASSLSSQSLYGYTF. The CDR3 DNA is TGTGCCAGCAGTTTATCGTCCCAGTCCCTCTATGGCTACACCTTC.

This clone was observed a few times. CDR3 bases: TGTGCCAGTACCCTAGGAGCTCCCTACAAGAATCAGCCCCAGCATTTT. Residues: CASTLGAPYKNQPQHF. This sequence joins TRBV19 and TRBJ1-5, with D hard to call. The CDR3 is made up of 16 amino acids. From germline, CDR1 is LNHDA and CDR2 SQIVND (reference sequence). Trimming took off 7 bases at V and 4 bases at J, with 20 bases between the two ends. Supplemented by reference TRBV19 and TRBJ1-5, the full variable domain reads DGGITQSPKYLFRKEGQNVTLSCEQNLNHDAMYWYRQDPGQGLRLIYYSQIVNDFQKGDIAEGYSVSREKKESFPLTVTSAQKNPTAFYLCASTLGAPYKNQPQHFGDGTRLSIL.

The CDR3 reads CASSRMTVLDEQFF. The CDR3 nucleotides read TGTGCCAGCAGCCGAATGACAGTTTTGGATGAGCAGTTCTTC. J is TRBJ2-1 and V is TRBV6-5; tentative D call: TRBD1 (5 bases). The CDR3 is made up of 14 amino acids. From germline, CDR1 is MNHEY and CDR2 SVGAGI. V was pared by 6 bases and J by 8 bases, with 17 bases between.

The V gene is TRBV7-8, the J gene TRBJ2-1; D may be TRBD2 (5 bases). Trimming stripped 5 bases from V and 9 bases from J, with 17 bases between. The CDR3 has 14 amino acids. Germline loops: CDR1 SGHVS, CDR2 FQNEAQ. The CDR3 coding sequence is TGTGCCAGCAGCGTCCGACTAATCCAATCTGAGCAGTTCTTC. This translates into CASSVRLIQSEQFF.

The rearrangement joins TRBV4-3 to TRBJ1-1; 7 bases are a match to TRBD1. V gave up 4 bases and J gave up 4 bases; unmatched junction bases: 18. The germline CDR1 and CDR2 sequences are LGHNA and YSLEER. This CDR3 region has 18 residues. As DNA, the CDR3 is TGCGCCAGCAGCCGGACCCCCCCGTCAGGGGGTCTCAGCACTGAAGCTTTCTTT. This gives the protein CASSRTPPSGGLSTEAFF.

The genes are TRBV19 and TRBJ1-5; no firm D call. Germline V gene sequence: CDR1 LNHDA, CDR2 SQIVND (reference sequence). The CDR3 length is 15 residues. The V and J ends lost 6 bases and 1 base respectively, with 13 bases between them. The CDR3 region has the DNA TGTGCCAGTAGGGACGGAGGGCTGAGCAATCAGCCCCAGCATTTT. Residues: CASRDGGLSNQPQHF.

CDR3 residues: CASPRRLGVAPTEAFF. The CDR3 coding sequence is TGTGCCAGCCCCCGCAGGTTAGGGGTCGCCCCCACTGAAGCTTTCTTT. The rearrangement links TRBV5-5 to TRBJ1-1; D might be TRBD1 (5 bases). This CDR3 is 16 amino acids long. CDR1 SGHKS and CDR2 YYEKEE come from the germline V gene (reference sequence). V was shortened by 7 bases and J by 4 bases, with 23 bases between the two germline ends.

The CDR3 loop reads CASSVEGGKETQYF. DNA of the CDR3: TGTGCCAGCAGCGTTGAAGGGGGAAAAGAGACCCAGTACTTC. The chain is built from TRBV9 and TRBJ2-5, with D maybe TRBD1 (6 bases). Germline values: CDR1 SGDLS, CDR2 YYNGEE. Trimming removed 2 bases from V and 3 bases from J, with 11 bases in between. The CDR3 totals 14 residues.

Comments on this clone: Other nucleotide sequences in the sample specify the same CDR3. The chain employs TRBV5-6 and TRBJ2-7; maybe TRBD1 (6 bases). There are 14 residues in the CDR3. V was trimmed by 2 bases and J by 2 bases, leaving 11 bases between them. CDR1 and CDR2 from the germline V gene are SGHDT and YYEEEE. The CDR3 coding sequence is TGTGCCAGCAGCTTCGGAACAGGGACCTACGAGCAGTACTTC. The encoded protein is CASSFGTGTYEQYF. Full variable domain (rest looked up from reference TRBV5-6 and TRBJ2-7): DAGVTQSPTHLIKTRGQQVTLRCSPKSGHDTVSWYQQALGQGPQFIFQYYEEEERQRGNFPDRFSGHQFPNYSSELNVNALLLGDSALYLCASSFGTGTYEQYFGPGTRLTVT.

The chain is built from TRBV14 and TRBJ2-5, with TRBD2 identical over 12 bases. Unmatched junction bases numbered 8, after V lost 4 bases and J lost 5 bases. Germline values: CDR1 SGHDN, CDR2 FVKESK. This CDR3 region has 16 residues. This chain's CDR3 is CASSPGLAGRKETQYF. The CDR3 bases are TGTGCCAGCAGCCCTGGACTAGCGGGAAGGAAGGAGACCCAGTACTTC.

The chain recombines TRBV6-5 with TRBJ1-1; 7 bases fit TRBD1. The germline gives CDR1 MNHEY, CDR2 SVGAGI. J gave up 11 bases and V 4 bases, and 10 bases lay outside the gene matches. The CDR3 length is 13 residues. The CDR3 coding sequence is TGTGCCAGCAGTTTCGGGACAGACTTCAAGGCTTTCTTT. This encodes CASSFGTDFKAFF.

This chain joins TRBV6-1 and TRBJ1-2; D call uncertain. Germline-derived CDR1 and CDR2 are MNHNS and SASEGT. V lost 3 bases and J lost 6, with 17 bases in between. The length of the CDR3 is 15 residues. DNA of the CDR3: TGTGCCAGCAGTGAGGCCGAGGTCGATGAGGATGGCTACACCTTC. Its translation: CASSEAEVDEDGYTF.

This sequence joins TRBV19 and TRBJ1-1; D might be TRBD1 (5 bases). Germline V gene lookup returns CDR1 LNHDA and CDR2 SQIVND (reference sequence). V was clipped by 5 bases and J by 4 bases, with 14 bases between them. This CDR3 has 14 amino acids. CDR3 sequence reads: CASSFDQRGTEAFF. The CDR3 nucleotides read TGTGCCAGTAGTTTCGACCAAAGGGGCACTGAAGCTTTCTTT.

The V gene is TRBV7-6, the J gene TRBJ2-7; maybe TRBD2 (7 bases). V was shortened by 4 bases and J by 0 bases, with 13 bases between the two germline ends. The CDR3 contains 15 residues. Germline V gene sequence: CDR1 SGHVS, CDR2 FNYEAQ. This CDR3 reads CASSYRGGRSYEQYF. The CDR3 DNA reads TGTGCCAGCAGCTATAGGGGGGGGCGCTCCTACGAGCAGTACTTC.

CDR3: CASSGDRGPTEAFF. CDR3 in DNA: TGTGCCAGCAGTGGGGACAGGGGTCCGACTGAAGCTTTCTTT. The chain joins TRBV2 to TRBJ1-1; 10 bases match TRBD1. The germline gives CDR1 SNHLY, CDR2 FYNNEI. Trimming cost V 4 bases and J 5 bases; bases outside gene matches: 4. The CDR3 runs to 14 residues.

This chain links TRBV28 with TRBJ1-2; D might be TRBD1 (6 bases). V was shortened by 2 bases and J by 6 bases, with 19 bases between the two germline ends. Germline values: CDR1 MDHEN, CDR2 SYDVKM. The length of the CDR3 is 16 residues. CDR3 DNA: TGTGCCAGCAGTTTACCGCCGCGGGGGGGGCTGGATGGCTACACCTTC. Translated: CASSLPPRGGLDGYTF.

The chain couples TRBV11-2 to TRBJ2-5; no clear D. The V end lost 4 bases, the J end lost 2 bases, and 2 bases lay between the germline ends. The germline gives CDR1 SGHAT, CDR2 FQNNGV. The CDR3 is 11 amino acids. In nucleotides, the CDR3 is TGTGCCAGCAGCTCTCAAGAGACCCAGTACTTC. Its translation: CASSSQETQYF.

This chain joins TRBV13 and TRBJ1-1, with D possibly TRBD1 on 6 matching bases. With 5 bases removed from V and 3 bases from J, the gap between germline ends came to 10 bases. CDR1 is PRHDT, CDR2 FYEKMQ, per germline (reference sequence). This CDR3 contains 13 residues. CDR3 in DNA: TGTGCCAGCAGCGCCCCAGGGGACACTGAAGCTTTCTTT. Protein sequence: CASSAPGDTEAFF.

CDR3 region: CASSIQGVHNSPLHF. The CDR3 DNA sequence: TGTGCCAGCAGTATACAGGGTGTCCATAATTCACCCCTCCACTTT. The chain carries TRBV6-6 and TRBJ1-6; maybe TRBD1 (6 bases). The ends were cut back, 5 bases at V and 5 bases at J, with 13 bases in the middle. Germline loops: CDR1 MNHNY, CDR2 SVGAGI (reference sequence). The CDR3 is 15 residues long.